This TCR beta chain was documented in a study of spatial heterogeneity in lung cancer. Study summary: Averaged across combinations, each unique TCR and UMI pairing appeared more than ten times in raw reads, which were uncorrected.

Time point denoted: sample taken at primary tumor resection. Researchers sequenced whole RNA taken from tumor, nontumor lung or frozen PBMC without sorting. The donors, more than 55 patients with untreated early-stage non-small cell lung cancer, provided the samples. By share, this clonotype ranks as medium-sized. This beta chain appears as a stray read in a library generated for alpha chains; its size is not informative. This CDR3 region has 16 residues. J lost 5 bases, V lost 6 bases, and 13 bases had no gene match. Each TCR cDNA molecule bore a unique molecular identifier. TCRdb analysed the 5' RACE reads with MiXCR anew, one entry per CDR3 protein. The sample holds a few thousand distinct CDR3 sequences, around 9.1% seen once.

The gene calls are TRBV12-3 or TRBV12-4 and TRBJ1-2; 9 bases are a match to TRBD1. This material consisted of normal lung tissue next to the tumor, taken at surgery. The source of this sequence is a male donor with early-stage non-small cell lung cancer. The CDR3 here is CASSPGGTGRRYGYTF. The DNA for the CDR3 is TGTGCCAGCAGCCCGGGGGGGACAGGGAGGCGGTATGGCTACACCTTC.